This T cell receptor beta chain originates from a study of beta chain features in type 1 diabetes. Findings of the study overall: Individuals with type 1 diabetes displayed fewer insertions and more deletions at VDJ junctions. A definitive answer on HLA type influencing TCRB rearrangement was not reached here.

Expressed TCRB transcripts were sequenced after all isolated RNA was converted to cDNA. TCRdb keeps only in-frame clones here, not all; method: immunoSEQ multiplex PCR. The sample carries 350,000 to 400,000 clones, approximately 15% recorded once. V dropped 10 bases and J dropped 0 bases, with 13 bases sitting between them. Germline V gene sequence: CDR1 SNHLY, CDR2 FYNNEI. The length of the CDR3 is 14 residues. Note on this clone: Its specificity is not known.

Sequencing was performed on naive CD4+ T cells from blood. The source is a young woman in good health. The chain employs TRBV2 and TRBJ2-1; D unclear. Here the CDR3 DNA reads TGTGCCACCACTAACCCCAGCTCCTACAATGAGCAGTTCTTC. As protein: CATTNPSSYNEQFF.